One and the same sample provided the 29 T cell receptor beta chains below, sequenced in a study of regulatory T cells in long-lasting Graves disease. Time point denoted: newly diagnosed GD, antithyroid drugs for less than 3 months. Extracted PBMC RNA gave rise to the TCR library. TCR beta libraries were built with iRepertoire HTBI primers and Arm-PCR of CDR3 regions. One entry per CDR3 protein, called by TCRdb with MiXCR from the multiplex PCR reads. Among 500,000 or so distinct CDR3 sequences, around 15% were seen once, and the ten largest hold under 20%. The same sample was also used in a study of T cells in Graves' hyperthyroidism and ophthalmopathy.

Sequenced here: peripheral blood mononuclear cells (PBMCs), sampled at new diagnosis, from a patient treated with antithyroid drugs. These receptors came from a woman aged 45-60 years with Graves disease.

This clonotype appeared many times. This chain connects TRBV7-3 to TRBJ2-3; 7 bases fit TRBD1. From germline, CDR1 is SGHTA and CDR2 FQGTGA. The CDR3 contains 15 residues. After removal of 5 bases from V and 8 bases from J, the junction contained 13 bases not matched to a gene. CDR3 region: CASSPGTAVMGTQYF. The CDR3 DNA follows: TGTGCCAGCAGCCCCGGGACAGCCGTTATGGGTACGCAGTATTTT.

This clonotype was recorded a few times. The chain is built from TRBV11-2 and TRBJ2-7, with TRBD2 identical over 9 bases. After removal of 1 base from V and 6 bases from J, the junction contained 13 bases not matched to a gene. The CDR3 loop spans 17 amino acids. Per the germline V gene, CDR1 is SGHAT and CDR2 is FQNNGV. The CDR3 sequence: CASSLGVGGTSPLEQYF. CDR3 in DNA: TGTGCCAGCAGCTTAGGTGTGGGAGGGACTAGCCCGCTCGAGCAGTACTTC.

Points on this clonotype: A read error is possible here, since a much larger clone lies one base away. The chain has TRBV6-2 or TRBV6-3 and TRBJ2-1; weak D call: TRBD2 (5 bases). The CDR3 totals 15 residues. Germline CDR1 MNHEY, CDR2 SVGEGT. CDR3 residues: CASSEPPPWGDEQSF. The CDR3 DNA is TGTGCCAGCAGTGAACCCCCCCCCTGGGGAGACGAGCAGTCCTTC.

The chain has TRBV15 and TRBJ2-7; D perhaps matches TRBD1 (6 bases). Germline CDR1 LNHNV, CDR2 YYDKDF (reference sequence). The CDR3 loop spans 13 amino acids. V lost 0 bases and J 5 bases, leaving 8 bases between the germline ends. DNA for the CDR3: TGTGCCACCAGCAGAGAGACAGGCCACGAGCAGTACTTC. As protein: CATSRETGHEQYF.

A word on this clonotype: Because it lacks the conserved phenylalanine or tryptophan at the end, this CDR3 is likely a read error. The V gene is TRBV12-3 or TRBV12-4, the J gene TRBJ2-1; 8 nucleotides align to TRBD2. CDR3 length: 14 amino acids. The junction had 3 bases not matched to a gene; V was cut back by 3 bases and J by 5 bases. This CDR3 reads CASSFGLANNEQFL. Written as DNA, the CDR3 is TGTGCCAGCAGTTTTGGACTAGCTAACAATGAGCAGTTCCTC.

This clonotype was found many times. The chain has TRBV6-2 or TRBV6-3 and TRBJ2-1, with TRBD2 identical over 12 bases. This CDR3 is 20 amino acids long. The V and J ends lost 6 bases and 1 base, in that order; junction bases with no gene match: 16. Germline CDR1 MNHEY, CDR2 SVGEGT. CDR3 sequence reads: CASRPTRTSGKEGSYNEQFF. The CDR3 nucleotides read TGTGCCAGCAGGCCTACTAGGACTAGCGGGAAGGAGGGGTCCTACAATGAGCAGTTCTTC.

This chain connects TRBV29-1 to TRBJ1-2; no reliable D call. The germline V and J ends were trimmed by 8 bases and 6 bases, with 19 bases remaining between them. Looked up from germline, CDR1 is SQVTM and CDR2 is ANQGSEA. The CDR3 has 13 residues. CDR3 bases: TGCAGCTATCCCGGCCCGACTGCTAATGGCTACACCTTC. Its protein product is CSYPGPTANGYTF.

There are many counts of this clonotype. The CDR3 sequence: CASSLFDRKIINEQFF. The CDR3 nucleotides read TGTGCCAGCAGTTTATTCGACCGCAAAATTATCAATGAGCAGTTCTTC. This chain uses TRBV28 with TRBJ2-1; D is ambiguous. Germline CDR1 MDHEN, CDR2 SYDVKM. This CDR3 region has 16 residues. Trimming removed 1 base from V and 6 bases from J, with 16 bases in between.

This clonotype occurred many times. The V call is TRBV2, the J call TRBJ1-4; D gene ambiguous. V shed 4 bases and J shed 8 bases, with 11 bases lying between them. This CDR3 region has 13 residues. Germline V gives CDR1 SNHLY, CDR2 FYNNEI. The CDR3 protein is CASSVNKDEKLFF. In DNA form, the CDR3 reads TGTGCCAGCAGTGTCAACAAGGACGAAAAACTGTTTTTT.

This clonotype was observed a few times. The chain links TRBV7-9 to TRBJ1-4; D not certain. From germline, CDR1 is SEHNR and CDR2 FQNEAQ (reference sequence). Trimming took 2 bases from V and 7 from J, leaving 5 bases between them. The CDR3 has 12 amino acids. CDR3 coding DNA: TGTGCCAGCAGCTTATGGGGTGAAAAACTGTTTTTT. Its translation: CASSLWGEKLFF.

This clonotype was observed many times. The genes are TRBV12-3 or TRBV12-4 and TRBJ2-1, with 7 positions matching TRBD1. V was pared by 5 bases and J by 6 bases, with 13 bases of the junction left unmatched. CDR3 size: 16 residues. CDR3 sequence (DNA): TGTGCCAGCAGTAGTCCACAGGGGCGATCACTCAATGAGCAGTTCTTC. Its translation is CASSSPQGRSLNEQFF.

Concerning this clonotype itself: This sequence may be a read error, since a much larger clone differs from it by one base. The rearrangement links TRBV6-2 or TRBV6-3 to TRBJ2-7; 7 positions match TRBD1. Germline V gives CDR1 MNHEY, CDR2 SVGEGT. With 5 bases clipped from V and 4 bases from J, the junction kept 5 bases outside the gene matches. The CDR3 totals 13 residues. As DNA, the CDR3 is TGTGCCAGCAGTAGGGACAGAGAGTACGAGCAGTACTTC. Translating it yields CASSRDREYEQYF.

This clonotype has only a few counts. The V and J genes are TRBV7-9 and TRBJ2-3; 7 nucleotides align to TRBD2. J lost 5 bases, V lost 1 base, and 9 bases had no gene match. CDR1 is SEHNR, CDR2 FQNEAQ, per germline (reference sequence). The CDR3 covers 16 residues. The CDR3 is CASSLGGAGAEDTQYF. CDR3 coding DNA: TGTGCCAGCAGCTTAGGCGGGGCGGGAGCTGAAGATACGCAGTATTTT.

This clonotype was picked up a small number of times. CDR3 sequence reads: CASSQVAADTQYF. The CDR3 DNA is TGCGCCAGCAGCCAAGTGGCAGCGGATACGCAGTATTTT. The chain recombines TRBV4-1 with TRBJ2-3; D is unclear. V lost 1 base to trimming and J lost 6 bases, with 8 bases between them. CDR3 length: 13 amino acids. Germline V lookup: CDR1 MGHRA, CDR2 YSYEKL.

A few counts support this clonotype. An end of the junction does not agree with germline; a read error may underlie this. The rearrangement uses TRBV27 and TRBJ2-4; weak D call: TRBD1 (5 bases). The CDR3 sequence is 15 residues long. In germline, CDR1 is MNHEY, CDR2 SMNVEV (reference sequence). The CDR3 sequence is CASSLQGDAKNIEYF. DNA for the CDR3: TGTGCCAGCAGTTTACAGGGTGATGCCAAAAACATTGAGTACTTC.

This clonotype was found a few times. This rearrangement joins TRBV19 to TRBJ1-2; a weak D match, TRBD1 (6 bases). CDR1 is LNHDA and CDR2 is SQIVND in the germline V gene (reference sequence). V lost 3 bases, J lost 6 bases, and 17 bases lay in between. This CDR3 spans 15 amino acids. The CDR3 sequence: CASSIFPGDINGYTF. The CDR3 DNA reads TGTGCCAGTAGTATCTTCCCAGGGGATATTAATGGCTACACCTTC.

The DNA of the CDR3 is TGTGCCAGCAAGGACCCCCGCAGAGGTGAGCAGTTCTTC. Its protein is CASKDPRRGEQFF. V is TRBV6-1 and J is TRBJ2-1, with D hard to call. Germline CDR1 and CDR2: MNHNS and SASEGT. Trimming cost V 7 bases and J 9 bases, with 16 bases left between them. The CDR3 totals 13 residues.

In its sample, this clonotype was seen many times. The V gene is TRBV7-3, the J gene TRBJ2-1, with 11 bases fitting TRBD2. Germline CDR1 SGHTA, CDR2 FQGTGA. This CDR3 has 15 residues. Unmatched junction bases numbered 6, after V lost 5 bases and J lost 6 bases. The CDR3 sequence: CASSLSGRASNEQFF. Written as DNA, the CDR3 is TGTGCCAGCAGCCTTAGCGGGAGGGCGTCCAATGAGCAGTTCTTC. Filled out from reference TRBV7-3 and TRBJ2-1, the complete variable domain reads GAGVSQTPSNKVTEKGKYVELRCDPISGHTALYWYRQSLGQGPEFLIYFQGTGAADDSGLPNDRFFAVRPEGSVSTLKIQRTERGDSAVYLCASSLSGRASNEQFFGPGTRLTVL.

This clonotype appeared many times. The rearrangement joins TRBV2 to TRBJ2-1; 9 nucleotides line up with TRBD2. CDR3 length: 16 amino acids. J lost 9 bases, V lost 7 bases, and 16 bases had no gene match. Germline CDR1 is SNHLY and CDR2 is FYNNEI. The CDR3 DNA is TGTGCCAGCAAAGCGGGAGGCCCGACGGGGGTTGGTGAGCAGTTCTTC. Its protein product is CASKAGGPTGVGEQFF.

This clonotype was counted at least ten times. The chain links TRBV2 to TRBJ2-5, with TRBD1 as a possible D gene (5 bases). The CDR3 covers 15 residues. The V gene lost 0 bases and the J gene lost 2 bases, with 10 bases spanning the gap. CDR1 is SNHLY, CDR2 FYNNEI, per germline. As DNA, the CDR3 is TGTGCCAGCAGTGAAGCTGGCCAGGGTCAAGAGACCCAGTACTTC. Translated: CASSEAGQGQETQYF.

This clonotype was observed a handful of times. Its ends do not fully match the called genes, so a read error is possible. The gene calls are TRBV19 and TRBJ2-5, with 10 bases lining up with TRBD2. The J call could be wrong; TRBJ2-1 is a better fit for the DNA end. This CDR3 contains 17 residues. In germline, CDR1 is LNHDA, CDR2 SQIVND (reference sequence). CDR3 sequence reads: CASSPRTSGISYDEQFF. The DNA of the CDR3 is TGTGCCAGTAGTCCCCGAACTAGCGGGATATCCTACGATGAGCAGTTCTTC.

The V call is TRBV2, the J call TRBJ2-2, with 9 bases aligning to TRBD2. Germline CDR1 and CDR2: SNHLY and FYNNEI. Losses at the gene ends were 2 bases for V and 8 bases for J; bases not matched to a gene: 9. The length of the CDR3 is 16 residues. The CDR3 loop is CASSELGLASAGELFF. In DNA, the CDR3 is TGTGCCAGCAGTGAATTGGGACTAGCCAGTGCTGGGGAGCTGTTTTTT.

This clonotype has a count of ten or more. The V and J genes are TRBV3-1 and TRBJ2-3, with D perhaps matching TRBD2 (7 bases). There are 16 residues in the CDR3. Germline V gene sequence: CDR1 LGHDT, CDR2 YNNKEL (reference sequence). The germline V and J ends were trimmed by 2 bases and 2 bases, with 14 bases remaining between them. CDR3 sequence (DNA): TGTGCCAGCAGCCAACGCCGCGGGGGCCTCACAGATACGCAGTATTTT. It is translated as CASSQRRGGLTDTQYF.

This clonotype was observed many times. The chain employs TRBV27 and TRBJ2-7, with 10 nucleotides matching TRBD2. V was clipped by 4 bases and J by 4 bases; unmatched bases: 4. Per germline, CDR1 MNHEY and CDR2 SMNVEV (reference sequence). The CDR3 loop spans 14 amino acids. In nucleotides, the CDR3 is TGTGCCAGCAGTTCCAGCGGGAGGGAGTACGAGCAGTACTTC. As protein: CASSSSGREYEQYF.

With regard to this clonotype: This may be a read error, as it is one base from a much larger clone. This rearrangement joins TRBV5-1 to TRBJ2-1; TRBD2 matches at 14 bases. Unmatched junction bases numbered 8, after V lost 2 bases and J lost 10 bases. Germline values: CDR1 SGHRS, CDR2 YFSETQ. This CDR3 region has 16 residues. The CDR3 sequence is CASSLGTSGGTYEQFF. The CDR3 DNA reads TGCGCCAGCAGCTTAGGGACTAGCGGGGGAACCTACGAGCAGTTCTTC.

This clonotype was seen many times. The gene calls are TRBV2 and TRBJ2-1; 9 nucleotides align to TRBD1. With V trimmed by 7 bases and J by 7 bases, 5 bases remained unmatched. The CDR3 consists of 13 residues. Germline loops: CDR1 SNHLY, CDR2 FYNNEI. CDR3 in amino acids: CASTQGAGNEQFF. For the CDR3, the DNA is TGTGCCAGCACACAGGGGGCTGGAAATGAGCAGTTCTTC.

The rearrangement joins TRBV30 to TRBJ2-7; possible D gene TRBD2, 6 bases. The CDR3 contains 14 residues. V was shortened by 4 bases and J by 9 bases, with 22 bases between the two germline ends. The germline V gene encodes CDR1 GTSNPN and CDR2 SVGIG (reference sequence). Written as DNA, the CDR3 is TGTGCCTGGACCCTAAACTCCCCGGGGGTACGGCAGTACTTC. This encodes CAWTLNSPGVRQYF.

This clonotype was picked up a small number of times. The chain couples TRBV20-1 to TRBJ2-1, with D possibly matching TRBD2 (5 bases). The CDR3 has 15 amino acids. V was pared by 3 bases and J by 7 bases, with 19 bases between. Germline CDR1 reads DFQATT; CDR2 reads SNEGSKA (reference sequence). The CDR3 region has the DNA TGCAGTGCTAGCTGGCTAGCTCGTAGGATGAATGAGCAGTTCTTC. It codes for CSASWLARRMNEQFF.

This clonotype was recorded many times. CDR3 residues: CASSSPGGGGDIQYF. CDR3 sequence (DNA): TGTGCCAGCAGTTCCCCGGGAGGAGGTGGGGACATTCAGTACTTC. The chain uses TRBV28 and TRBJ2-4; 7 bases are shared with TRBD2. Unmatched junction bases numbered 11, after V lost 4 bases and J lost 8 bases. There are 15 residues in the CDR3. The V gene's germline CDR1 is MDHEN and CDR2 SYDVKM.